The rows below give T cell receptor beta chains drawn from one sample of a study of quantifying T cell responses using KT2 cells. TCRdb redid the calling of the UMI-ligation and nested PCR reads with MiXCR, one entry per CDR3 protein. The sample consists of tens of thousands of distinct CDR3 sequences, roughly 12% of them appearing once. The sequenced material came from PBMCs spiked with cells of the T cell clone KT2. Every receptor here comes from a human donor. The CDR3 runs from the conserved cysteine through the conserved F or W. D genes are given only for firm matches. The listing skips clone size in some rows; elsewhere it reads once, few, many or a size class.

D gene	clone size	V gene	J gene	CDR3 protein	CDR3 DNA
TRBD2	few	TRBV5-1	TRBJ2-1	CASSPSGRTYNEQFF	TGCGCCAGCAGCCCCAGCGGGAGAACCTACAATGAGCAGTTCTTC
.	few	TRBV19	TRBJ2-7	CASSIPGPYEQYF	TGTGCCAGTAGTATACCGGGCCCCTACGAGCAGTACTTC
.	.	TRBV7-2	TRBJ1-1	CASSLDKVWSWGGDTEAFF	TGTGCCAGCAGCCTAGATAAGGTGTGGTCGTGGGGGGGGGACACTGAAGCTTTCTTT
.	medium-sized	TRBV6-4	TRBJ2-2	CASSDSSDTGELFF	TGTGCCAGCAGTGACTCTAGCGACACCGGGGAGCTGTTTTTT
.	few	TRBV3-1	TRBJ1-2	CASSQEGRGYGYTF	TGTGCCAGCAGCCAAGAAGGCAGGGGCTATGGCTACACCTTC
TRBD1	.	TRBV6-2/TRBV6-3	TRBJ1-5	CASRQQGNQPQHF	TGTGCCAGCAGGCAACAGGGGAATCAGCCCCAGCATTTT
TRBD2	.	TRBV20-1	TRBJ2-3	CSAPGLAKSTDTQYF	TGCAGTGCTCCGGGACTAGCGAAAAGCACAGATACGCAGTATTTT
.	few	TRBV6-2/TRBV6-3	TRBJ1-6	CASVPSSYNSPLHF	TGTGCCAGCGTCCCGAGCTCCTATAATTCACCCCTCCACTTT
.	few	TRBV4-2	TRBJ1-4	CASSQGGANEKLFF	TGTGCCAGCAGCCAAGGGGGTGCTAATGAAAAACTGTTTTTT
.	few	TRBV9	TRBJ1-5	CASSVGQSTNQPQHF	TGTGCCAGCAGCGTCGGACAGAGCACCAATCAGCCCCAGCATTTT
.	many	TRBV19	TRBJ1-5	CASKGHNQPQHF	TGTGCCAGTAAGGGCCACAATCAGCCCCAGCATTTT
TRBD1	many	TRBV6-1	TRBJ2-7	CASSERQGASWEQYF	TGTGCCAGCAGTGAAAGGCAGGGGGCCTCCTGGGAGCAGTACTTC
TRBD2	few	TRBV2	TRBJ2-5	CASSGLAGAVETQYF	TGTGCCAGCAGTGGGCTAGCGGGAGCGGTGGAGACCCAGTACTTC
.	few	TRBV5-1	TRBJ2-5	CASSTTSLETQYF	TGCGCCAGCAGCACGACTAGTCTCGAGACCCAGTACTTC
.	few	TRBV3-1	TRBJ2-7	CASSQDRRGQDNEQYF	TGTGCCAGCAGCCAAGATCGGAGGGGGCAGGACAACGAGCAGTACTTC
.	.	TRBV27	TRBJ2-3	CASSYGYTDTQYF	TGTGCCAGCAGTTACGGATACACAGATACGCAGTATTTT
TRBD2	few	TRBV4-1	TRBJ2-5	CASSTTSGGAQETQYF	TGCGCCAGCAGCACGACTAGCGGGGGGGCCCAAGAGACCCAGTACTTC
.	many	TRBV25-1	TRBJ1-3	CASSESLGSSGNTIYF	TGTGCCAGCAGTGAATCCCTCGGGAGCTCTGGAAACACCATATATTTT
.	.	TRBV12-3/TRBV12-4	TRBJ2-5	CASTAGLQETQYF	TGTGCCAGCACCGCGGGACTCCAAGAGACCCAGTACTTC
TRBD2	.	TRBV5-1	TRBJ2-3	CASSPRTSGGLDTQYF	TGCGCCAGCAGCCCGAGGACTAGCGGGGGCCTGGATACGCAGTATTTT
.	.	TRBV2	TRBJ1-2	CAVSSMKNYGYTF	TGTGCCGTTAGCAGCATGAAAAACTATGGCTACACCTTC
.	many	TRBV19	TRBJ2-1	CASSWPGKNEQFF	TGTGCCAGTAGTTGGCCAGGAAAAAATGAGCAGTTCTTC
TRBD2	many	TRBV11-3	TRBJ2-1	CASSLKSGSIYEQFF	TGTGCCAGCAGCTTAAAGAGCGGGAGTATCTATGAGCAGTTCTTC
TRBD2	.	TRBV3-1	TRBJ2-1	CASHGTSEGNEQFF	TGTGCCAGCCACGGGACTAGCGAGGGGAATGAGCAGTTCTTC
.	few	TRBV5-1	TRBJ1-1	CASSLVVGGATEAFF	TGCGCCAGCAGCTTGGTAGTTGGGGGCGCGACTGAAGCTTTCTTT
.	few	TRBV12-5	TRBJ2-5	CASGNSDLGIQETQYF	TGTGCTAGTGGTAACTCGGACCTGGGGATCCAAGAGACCCAGTACTTC
TRBD2	.	TRBV29-1	TRBJ2-7	CSVEGGRTSGGLEQYF	TGCAGCGTTGAGGGTGGAAGGACTAGCGGGGGACTCGAGCAGTACTTC
.	few	TRBV6-5	TRBJ1-1	CASSTTSELGGEAFF	TGTGCCAGCAGTACCACTTCGGAACTAGGGGGGGAAGCTTTCTTT
.	.	TRBV5-1	TRBJ1-4	CASSLSNLVEKLFF	TGCGCCAGCAGCCTCTCGAACCTCGTGGAAAAACTGTTTTTT
TRBD2	few	TRBV7-8	TRBJ2-5	CASNGGLAQGTQYF	TGTGCCAGCAACGGGGGACTAGCTCAAGGGACCCAGTACTTC
.	few	TRBV6-5	TRBJ1-2	CASRKGNYGYTF	TGTGCCAGCCGGAAAGGGAACTATGGCTACACCTTC
TRBD2	.	TRBV12-3/TRBV12-4	TRBJ2-7	CASSFGLATNSPYEQYF	TGTGCCAGCAGCTTCGGACTAGCGACAAATTCCCCCTACGAGCAGTACTTC
TRBD2	.	TRBV6-2/TRBV6-3	TRBJ2-1	CASNGAGAYNEQFF	TGTGCCAGCAATGGGGCGGGGGCCTACAATGAGCAGTTCTTC
TRBD1	.	TRBV7-9	TRBJ1-1	CASSSLRTGGTEAFF	TGTGCCAGCAGCTCGCTCCGGACAGGGGGCACTGAAGCTTTCTTT
.	.	TRBV5-1	TRBJ1-1	CASSHGTDRPNTEAFF	TGCGCCAGCAGCCACGGGACGGACCGTCCGAACACTGAAGCTTTCTTT
TRBD2	few	TRBV29-1	TRBJ2-3	CSGTSGSTDTQYF	TGCAGCGGGACTAGCGGGAGCACAGATACGCAGTATTTT
.	many	TRBV21-1	TRBJ2-6	CASSKLSLGQNSGANVLTF	TGTGCCAGCAGCAAACTAAGCCTCGGCCAGAACTCTGGGGCCAACGTCCTGACTTTC
TRBD2	.	TRBV6-5	TRBJ2-3	CASSNQGGGTQYF	TGTGCCAGCAGTAACCAAGGCGGGGGAACGCAGTATTTT
.	few	TRBV21-1	TRBJ2-7	CASSKGFSYEQYF	TGTGCCAGCAGTAAGGGGTTCTCCTACGAGCAGTACTTC
TRBD2	many	TRBV6-5	TRBJ2-1	CASREGLAGDNEQFF	TGTGCCAGCAGGGAAGGACTAGCGGGGGACAATGAGCAGTTCTTC
.	many	TRBV20-1	TRBJ2-7	CSASLRLRGYEQYF	TGCAGTGCTTCCCTGCGCCTTAGGGGCTACGAGCAGTACTTC
TRBD2	.	TRBV7-2	TRBJ2-2	CASSLVTSGTGELFF	TGTGCCAGCAGCTTAGTGACTAGCGGCACCGGGGAGCTGTTTTTT